The 24 T cell receptor beta chains below were found in one sample sequenced in a study of CD8 T cells in Susac syndrome. 0.5 to 1 ug RNA was reverse transcribed with random hexamers. TCRdb itself ran the immunoSEQ multiplex PCR reads through MiXCR, one entry per CDR3 protein. Of around 130,000 distinct CDR3 sequences in the sample, over 75% are singletons; the top ten hold roughly 0.5%. The sequencing input was CD8+ T cells from PBMCs. Source of these receptors: a human donor with multiple sclerosis.

This clonotype was detected a few times. This chain uses TRBV13 with TRBJ2-1; 10 bases line up with TRBD2. Per the germline V gene, CDR1 is PRHDT and CDR2 is FYEKMQ (reference sequence). J was trimmed by 7 bases and V by 6 bases; bases with no gene match: 3. The CDR3 has 13 amino acids. The CDR3: CASSQLAGNEQFF. The DNA for the CDR3 is TGTGCCAGCAGTCAACTAGCGGGAAATGAGCAGTTCTTC.

This rearrangement joins TRBV27 to TRBJ1-2, with 10 bases lining up with TRBD1. J was trimmed by 6 bases and V by 5 bases; bases with no gene match: 6. CDR3 size: 14 residues. Germline loops: CDR1 MNHEY, CDR2 SMNVEV (reference sequence). CDR3 in DNA: TGTGCCAGCAGTCACCGGGACAGGGGAAATGGCTACACCTTC. Encoded protein: CASSHRDRGNGYTF.

This chain joins TRBV6-2 or TRBV6-3 and TRBJ2-6; D is unresolved. The CDR3 is 15 amino acids. V lost 5 bases and J lost 0, with 8 bases in between. Germline CDR1 MNHEY, CDR2 SVGEGT. CDR3 nucleotides: TGTGCCAGCAGTCTCGACAACTCTGGGGCCAACGTCCTGACTTTC. Translated, it gives CASSLDNSGANVLTF.

The chain couples TRBV12-3 or TRBV12-4 to TRBJ2-7, with no clear D. This CDR3 comprises 13 residues. Trimming removed 5 bases at V and 4 bases at J, with 12 bases between. This chain's CDR3 is CASSPTAAYEQYF. The CDR3 DNA follows: TGTGCCAGCAGTCCGACCGCGGCTTACGAGCAGTACTTC.

The chain couples TRBV11-2 to TRBJ2-1; no definite D call. Germline V lookup: CDR1 SGHAT, CDR2 FQNNGV. Trimming left V 5 bases short and J 4 bases short, with 12 bases between. The length of the CDR3 is 14 residues. CDR3 residues: CASSVHSGYNEQFF. The CDR3 DNA reads as TGTGCCAGCAGCGTTCATAGTGGTTACAATGAGCAGTTCTTC.

The chain carries TRBV30 and TRBJ2-5; 7 nucleotides line up with TRBD2. The CDR3 has 15 residues. Germline V lookup: CDR1 GTSNPN, CDR2 SVGIG (reference sequence). With 2 bases clipped from V and 5 bases from J, the junction kept 11 bases outside the gene matches. The CDR3 here is CAWSPGLGLLETQYF. The CDR3 nucleotides are TGTGCCTGGAGTCCCGGACTAGGTCTTTTGGAGACCCAGTACTTC.

The V and J genes are TRBV4-1 and TRBJ2-7; TRBD2 agrees at 9 bases. Per the germline V gene, CDR1 is MGHRA and CDR2 is YSYEKL. The ends lost 5 bases at V and 2 bases at J; junction bases unmatched: 7. This CDR3 contains 15 residues. The CDR3 DNA follows: TGCGCCAGCAGCGAGACTAGCGGTCCCCCCTACGAGCAGTACTTC. It translates to CASSETSGPPYEQYF.

The chain recombines TRBV28 with TRBJ1-5; tentative D call: TRBD1 (6 bases). V was trimmed by 6 bases and J by 7 bases, leaving 13 bases between them. Germline CDR1 is MDHEN and CDR2 is SYDVKM. The CDR3 totals 13 residues. In DNA form, the CDR3 reads TGTGCCAGCAGCCAAAAGGGGGGCCAGCCCCAGCATTTT. It codes for CASSQKGGQPQHF. Based on the CDR3 plus reference TRBV28 and TRBJ1-5, the full variable domain is DVKVTQSSRYLVKRTGEKVFLECVQDMDHENMFWYRQDPGLGLRLIYFSYDVKMKEKGDIPEGYSVSREKKERFSLILESASTNQTSMYLCASSQKGGQPQHFGDGTRLSIL.

This chain joins TRBV4-1 and TRBJ1-1; D might be TRBD1 (5 bases). In germline, CDR1 is MGHRA, CDR2 YSYEKL. The V gene lost 2 bases and the J gene lost 2 bases, with 9 bases spanning the gap. The CDR3 totals 14 residues. Here the CDR3 reads CASSQLGANTEAFF. The CDR3 coding sequence is TGCGCCAGCAGCCAACTCGGGGCAAACACTGAAGCTTTCTTT.

The chain links TRBV5-6 to TRBJ1-1; D might be TRBD1 (5 bases). The CDR3 has 14 residues. Germline V gene lookup returns CDR1 SGHDT and CDR2 YYEEEE. V was cut by 6 bases and J by 3 bases, with 15 bases left in between. The CDR3 reads CASTRSQADTEAFF. The DNA of the CDR3 is TGTGCCAGCACCCGGTCACAGGCGGACACTGAAGCTTTCTTT.

J is TRBJ1-1 and V is TRBV5-6; D gene ambiguous. V was shortened by 0 bases and J by 6 bases, with 12 bases between the two germline ends. Germline assignment: CDR1 SGHDT and CDR2 YYEEEE. The CDR3 runs 14 residues. In DNA form, the CDR3 reads TGTGCCAGCAGCTTGGGTGAGGGTTGGCCTGAAGCTTTCTTT. It is translated as CASSLGEGWPEAFF.

This sequence joins TRBV7-9 and TRBJ2-7; possibly TRBD2 for D (6 bases). CDR1 and CDR2 from the germline V gene are SEHNR and FQNEAQ (reference sequence). Trimming cost V 5 bases and J 6 bases, with 17 bases left between them. The CDR3 extends over 14 amino acids. The CDR3 DNA sequence: TGTGCCAGCAGCATCCCCCAGTCGACTAGCGAGCAGTACTTC. As protein: CASSIPQSTSEQYF.

The CDR3 loop reads CASSIWSGPYSNQPQHF. DNA of the CDR3: TGTGCCAGTAGTATTTGGTCAGGACCTTATAGCAATCAGCCCCAGCATTTT. The gene calls are TRBV19 and TRBJ1-5; D remains ambiguous. This CDR3 is 17 amino acids long. The V gene lost 3 bases and the J gene lost 0 bases, with 15 bases spanning the gap. In germline, CDR1 is LNHDA, CDR2 SQIVND (reference sequence).

The chain combines TRBV7-2 with TRBJ2-1; 8 bases are shared with TRBD2. J was trimmed by 3 bases and V by 2 bases; bases with no gene match: 3. CDR1 SGHTA and CDR2 FQGNSA come from the germline V gene. The CDR3 length is 15 residues. CDR3 loop: CASSLLAGSYNEQFF. The CDR3 nucleotides read TGTGCCAGCAGCTTATTAGCGGGAAGCTACAATGAGCAGTTCTTC.

A single count supports this clonotype. A junction boundary mismatches the germline segment, possibly from a read error. The chain joins TRBV27 to TRBJ2-7; D is ambiguous. The CDR3 loop spans 12 amino acids. Looked up from germline, CDR1 is MNHEY and CDR2 is SMNVEV (reference sequence). The CDR3 loop is CASGLQTYEQYF. The CDR3 DNA is TGTGCCAGCGGTTTGCAAACCTACGAGCAGTACTTC.

The chain has TRBV6-1 and TRBJ2-7, with 10 bases lining up with TRBD2. CDR3 length: 14 residues. V lost 6 bases, J lost 4 bases, and 6 bases stayed unmatched. Germline V gene data show CDR1 as MNHNS and CDR2 as SASEGT. CDR3 in amino acids: CASREQRGGYEQYF. CDR3 bases: TGTGCCAGCAGGGAGCAGCGGGGGGGATACGAGCAGTACTTC.

V and J are TRBV7-9 and TRBJ2-6; TRBD1 matches 9 bases. Germline V gives CDR1 SEHNR, CDR2 FQNEAQ (reference sequence). The CDR3 loop spans 18 amino acids. V was pared by 5 bases and J by 1 base, with 9 bases of the junction left unmatched. The CDR3 DNA reads TGTGCCAGCAGCCCCGTCCCGGGACAGGGTTCTGGGGCCAACGTCCTGACTTTC. Translating it yields CASSPVPGQGSGANVLTF. The full variable domain, in which reference TRBV7-9 and TRBJ2-6 provide the parts outside the CDR3, is DTGVSQNPRHKITKRGQNVTFRCDPISEHNRLYWYRQTLGQGPEFLTYFQNEAQLEKSRLLSDRFSAERPKGSFSTLEIQRTEQGDSAMYLCASSPVPGQGSGANVLTFGAGSRLTVL.

The rearrangement joins TRBV19 to TRBJ1-1; no definite D call. This CDR3 contains 15 residues. Looked up from germline, CDR1 is LNHDA and CDR2 is SQIVND (reference sequence). With 7 bases removed from V and 1 base from J, the gap between germline ends came to 16 bases. The CDR3, as DNA: TGTGCCAGTACCCTGGCCGGGCGGGCGAACACTGAAGCTTTCTTT. It codes for CASTLAGRANTEAFF.

V and J are TRBV5-6 and TRBJ2-7; D gene ambiguous. Looked up from germline, CDR1 is SGHDT and CDR2 is YYEEEE. Trimming removed 0 bases at V and 1 base at J, with 8 bases between. This CDR3 is 14 amino acids long. CDR3 sequence: CASSLGYRSYEQYF. In nucleotides, the CDR3 is TGTGCCAGCAGCTTGGGTTATAGATCCTACGAGCAGTACTTC. Complete variable domain (other parts from reference TRBV5-6 and TRBJ2-7): DAGVTQSPTHLIKTRGQQVTLRCSPKSGHDTVSWYQQALGQGPQFIFQYYEEEERQRGNFPDRFSGHQFPNYSSELNVNALLLGDSALYLCASSLGYRSYEQYFGPGTRLTVT.

This clonotype appeared once. The chain couples TRBV3-1 to TRBJ1-2; D ambiguous. CDR1 LGHDT and CDR2 YNNKEL come from the germline V gene (reference sequence). With 5 bases removed from V and 2 bases from J, the gap between germline ends came to 9 bases. CDR3 size: 13 residues. In DNA form, the CDR3 reads TGTGCCAGCAGCATTGGGTTGAACTATGGCTACACCTTC. It is translated as CASSIGLNYGYTF.

The chain employs TRBV24-1 and TRBJ2-7, with 7 bases identical to TRBD2. Losses at the gene ends were 9 bases for V and 6 bases for J; bases not matched to a gene: 10. Germline CDR1 KGHDR, CDR2 SFDVKD. The CDR3 has 13 amino acids. For the CDR3, the DNA is TGTGCCACCGACCAACATCCGGGGGGCGAGCAGTACTTC. This codes for CATDQHPGGEQYF.

The V gene is TRBV11-2, the J gene TRBJ1-6; TRBD1 might be the D (5 bases). Trimming took off 4 bases at V and 2 bases at J, with 15 bases between the two ends. Looked up from germline, CDR1 is SGHAT and CDR2 is FQNNGV. This CDR3 is 17 amino acids long. CDR3 amino acids: CASSYTQTDTYNSPLHF. The CDR3 nucleotides read TGTGCCAGCAGCTACACTCAGACGGACACCTATAATTCACCCCTCCACTTT.

The chain is built from TRBV12-3 or TRBV12-4 and TRBJ2-1; 13 bases fit TRBD2. This CDR3 spans 17 amino acids. Trimming removed 0 bases from V and 8 bases from J; junction bases left unmatched: 7. The CDR3 DNA is TGTGCCAGCAGTTTAGCGGGAACTAGCGGGGGGGTTGATGAGCAGTTCTTC. It encodes CASSLAGTSGGVDEQFF.

The chain couples TRBV27 to TRBJ1-6; D is possibly TRBD1 (6 bases). Trimming shortened V by 7 bases and J by 7 bases, and 14 bases separated the two germline ends. The CDR3 is 14 residues long. Germline CDR1 and CDR2: MNHEY and SMNVEV (reference sequence). The CDR3 region has the DNA TGTGCCAGCACTACGGGGGGCAGCAATTCACCCCTCCACTTT. Its protein product is CASTTGGSNSPLHF.